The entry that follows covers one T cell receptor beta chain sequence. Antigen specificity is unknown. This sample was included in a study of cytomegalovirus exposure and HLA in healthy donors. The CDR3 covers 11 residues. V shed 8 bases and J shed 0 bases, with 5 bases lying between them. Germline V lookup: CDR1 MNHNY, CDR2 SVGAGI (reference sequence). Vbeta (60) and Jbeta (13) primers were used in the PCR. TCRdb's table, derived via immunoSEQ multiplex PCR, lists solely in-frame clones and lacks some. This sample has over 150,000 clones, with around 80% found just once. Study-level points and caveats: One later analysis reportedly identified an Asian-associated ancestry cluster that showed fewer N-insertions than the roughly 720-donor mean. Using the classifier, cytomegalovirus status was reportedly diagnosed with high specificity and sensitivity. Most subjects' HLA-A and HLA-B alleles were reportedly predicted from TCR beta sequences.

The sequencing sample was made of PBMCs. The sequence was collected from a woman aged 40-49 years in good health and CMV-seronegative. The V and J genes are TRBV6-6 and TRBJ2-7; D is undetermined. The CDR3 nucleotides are TGTGCCAGCGATAGCTCCTACGAGCAGTACTTC. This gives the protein CASDSSYEQYF.